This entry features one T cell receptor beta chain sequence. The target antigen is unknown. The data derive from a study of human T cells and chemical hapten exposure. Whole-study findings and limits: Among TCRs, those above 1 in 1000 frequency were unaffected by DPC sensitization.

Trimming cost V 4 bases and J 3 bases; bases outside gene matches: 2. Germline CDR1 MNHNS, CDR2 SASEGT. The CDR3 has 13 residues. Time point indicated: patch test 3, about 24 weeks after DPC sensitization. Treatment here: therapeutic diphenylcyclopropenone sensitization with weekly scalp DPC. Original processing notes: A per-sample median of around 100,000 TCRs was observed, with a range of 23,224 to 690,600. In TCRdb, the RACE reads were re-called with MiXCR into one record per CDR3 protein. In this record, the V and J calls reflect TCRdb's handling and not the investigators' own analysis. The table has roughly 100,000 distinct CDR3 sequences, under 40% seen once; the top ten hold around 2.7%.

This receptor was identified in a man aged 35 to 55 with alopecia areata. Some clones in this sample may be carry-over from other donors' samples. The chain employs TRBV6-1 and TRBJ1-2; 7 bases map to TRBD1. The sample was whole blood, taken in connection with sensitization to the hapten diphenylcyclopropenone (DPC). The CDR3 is CASSVGTDYGYTF. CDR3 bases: TGTGCCAGCAGTGTCGGGACAGACTATGGCTACACCTTC.